This entry is about one T cell receptor beta chain. Its binding antigen is unknown. No base-level quality is on record; no much larger clone is a single base apart. These data belong to a study of CD8 T cells in ankylosing spondylitis (dated by TCRdb to the late 2010s). The study in broad terms: T cell receptor beta repertoires were profiled in healthy donors and ankylosing spondylitis patients so that disease-linked TCR variants could be found. Samples of peripheral blood were taken, and for ankylosing spondylitis patients, synovial fluid was collected as well. The full study cohort was made up of about 24 ankylosing spondylitis patients and about a hundred healthy donors. What the authors observed across the whole study: Blood from ankylosing spondylitis patients appeared to be characterized by a TCR beta motif made up of seven or eight highly homologous amino acid variants. The disease-linked clones had a CD8+ phenotype and were found at relatively low frequencies in peripheral blood. Some motif variants were previously reported in synovial fluid and blood of reactive arthritis patients, suggesting common disease-initiation mechanisms. Significant enrichment of the disease-linked clones was reported in matched synovial fluid samples from ankylosing spondylitis patients.

The junction shows trimming of 4 bases on V and 5 bases on J, plus 11 bases between the germline ends. From the germline V gene, CDR1 is ENHRY and CDR2 is SYGVKD. Measured from the cysteine to the phenylalanine, the CDR3 is 14 residues long. Solely the CDR3 DNA is kept, with 42 bases framed from the first base. The instrument was an Illumina HiSeq 2500. TCR beta libraries were prepared by quantitative 5'-RACE with molecular barcodes. From the authors' description of their analysis: A new computational method, built on a probabilistic model of VDJ rearrangement, was used to identify disease-linked TCR variants. TCRdb ran its own pipeline on the public reads, namely fastp trimming at Q25 and MiXCR clone calling, and kept in-frame beta chains. Merged by CDR3 protein, the rows form single entries marked with the most common genes and DNA. The V and J calls were determined by TCRdb, not by the authors. Across this sample there are about 240,000 distinct CDR3 sequences, with around 7.8% seen only once. The top ten clonotypes cover under 7.5% of the sample.

The source is a male donor with ankylosing spondylitis or in good health (not recorded which). The chain joins TRBV10-3 to TRBJ2-2; the D gene is perhaps TRBD1 or TRBD2, as each covers 5 bases. The sample was blood, either unsorted or a sorted T cell fraction (not recorded which). The CDR3: CAISAGGSTGELFF. The DNA reads TGTGCCATCAGTGCTGGGGGTTCGACCGGGGAGCTGTTTTTT.